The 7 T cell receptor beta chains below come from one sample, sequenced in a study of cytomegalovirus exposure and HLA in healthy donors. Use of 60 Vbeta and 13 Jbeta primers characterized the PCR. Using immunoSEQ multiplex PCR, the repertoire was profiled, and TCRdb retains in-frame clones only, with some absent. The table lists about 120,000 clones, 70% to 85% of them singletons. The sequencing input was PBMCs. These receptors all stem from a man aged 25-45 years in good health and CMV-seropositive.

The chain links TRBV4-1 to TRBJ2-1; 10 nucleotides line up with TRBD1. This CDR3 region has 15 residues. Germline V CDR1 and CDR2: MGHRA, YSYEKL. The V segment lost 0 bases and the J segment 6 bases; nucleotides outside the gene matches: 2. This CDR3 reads CASSQEDRGGNEQFF. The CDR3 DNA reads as TGCGCCAGCAGCCAAGAGGACAGGGGGGGCAATGAGCAGTTCTTC.

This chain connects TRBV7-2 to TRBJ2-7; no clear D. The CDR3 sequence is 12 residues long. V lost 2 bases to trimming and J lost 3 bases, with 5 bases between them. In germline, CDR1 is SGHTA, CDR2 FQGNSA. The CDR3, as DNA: TGTGCCAGCAGCTTATCCAACTACGAGCAGTACTTC. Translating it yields CASSLSNYEQYF.

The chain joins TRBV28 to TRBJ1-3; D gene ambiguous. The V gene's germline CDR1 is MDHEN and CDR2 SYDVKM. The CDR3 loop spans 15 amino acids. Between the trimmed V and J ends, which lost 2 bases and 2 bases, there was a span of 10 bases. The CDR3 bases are TGTGCCAGCAGTTTAGACGCCCGGGCTGGAAACACCATATATTTT. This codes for CASSLDARAGNTIYF.

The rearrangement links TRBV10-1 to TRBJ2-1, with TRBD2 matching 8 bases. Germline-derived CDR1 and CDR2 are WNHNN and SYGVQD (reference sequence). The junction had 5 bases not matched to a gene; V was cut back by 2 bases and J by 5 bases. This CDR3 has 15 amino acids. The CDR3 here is CASSEGSGVNNEQFF. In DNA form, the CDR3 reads TGCGCCAGCAGTGAGGGTAGCGGGGTGAACAATGAGCAGTTCTTC.

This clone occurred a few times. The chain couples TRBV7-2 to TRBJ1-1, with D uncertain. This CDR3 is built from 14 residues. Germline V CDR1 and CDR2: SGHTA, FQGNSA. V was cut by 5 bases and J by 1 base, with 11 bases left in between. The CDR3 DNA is TGTGCCAGCAGCGCGAACCCCGGGAACACTGAAGCTTTCTTT. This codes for CASSANPGNTEAFF. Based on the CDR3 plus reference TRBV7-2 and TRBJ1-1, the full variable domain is GAGVSQSPSNKVTEKGKDVELRCDPISGHTALYWYRQSLGQGLEFLIYFQGNSAPDKSGLPSDRFSAERTGGSVSTLTIQRTQQEDSAVYLCASSANPGNTEAFFGQGTRLTVV.

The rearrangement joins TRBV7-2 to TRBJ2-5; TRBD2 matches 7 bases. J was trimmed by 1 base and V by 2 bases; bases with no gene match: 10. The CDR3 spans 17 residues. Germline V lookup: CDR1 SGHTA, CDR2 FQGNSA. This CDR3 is CASSLSILAGVQETQYF. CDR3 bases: TGTGCCAGCAGCTTATCGATTTTGGCGGGGGTCCAAGAGACCCAGTACTTC.

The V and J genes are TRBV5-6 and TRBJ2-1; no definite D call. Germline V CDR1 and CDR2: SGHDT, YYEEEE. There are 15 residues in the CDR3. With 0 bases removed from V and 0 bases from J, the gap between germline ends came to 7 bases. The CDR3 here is CASSLARSSYNEQFF. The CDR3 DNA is TGTGCCAGCAGCTTGGCCCGGAGCTCCTACAATGAGCAGTTCTTC.